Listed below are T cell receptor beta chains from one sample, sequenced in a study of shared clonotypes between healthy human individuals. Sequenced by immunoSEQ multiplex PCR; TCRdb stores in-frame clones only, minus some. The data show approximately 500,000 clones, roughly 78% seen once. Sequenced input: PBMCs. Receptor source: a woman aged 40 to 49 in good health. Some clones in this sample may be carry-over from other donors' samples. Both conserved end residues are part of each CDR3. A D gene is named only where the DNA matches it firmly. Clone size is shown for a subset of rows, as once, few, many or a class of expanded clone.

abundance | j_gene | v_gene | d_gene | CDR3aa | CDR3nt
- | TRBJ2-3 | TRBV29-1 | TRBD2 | CSVLGGTSGSSTDTQYF | TGCAGCGTTTTAGGAGGGACTAGCGGGAGTAGCACAGATACGCAGTATTTT
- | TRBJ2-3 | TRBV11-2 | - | CASSFSGSTDTQYF | TGTGCCAGCAGCTTTTCAGGGAGCACAGATACGCAGTATTTT
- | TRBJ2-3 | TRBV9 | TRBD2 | CASSVGIAGYTDTQYF | TGTGCCAGCAGCGTAGGGATAGCGGGGTACACAGATACGCAGTATTTT
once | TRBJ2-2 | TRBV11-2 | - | CASSLDLVGLLFF | TGTGCCAGCAGCTTAGATCTGGTAGGGTTGCTGTTTTTT
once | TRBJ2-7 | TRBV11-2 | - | CASSPPWGYPGDYEQYF | TGTGCCAGCAGCCCCCCGTGGGGCTATCCTGGTGACTACGAGCAGTACTTC
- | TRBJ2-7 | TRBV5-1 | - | CASSLAEGVVDEQYF | TGCGCCAGCAGCTTGGCAGAAGGGGTGGTCGACGAGCAGTACTTC
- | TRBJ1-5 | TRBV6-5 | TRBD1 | CASSPTGGYQPQHF | TGTGCCAGCAGTCCGACAGGGGGATATCAGCCCCAGCATTTT
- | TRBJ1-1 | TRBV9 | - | CASSIHQGKAFF | TGTGCCAGCAGCATACACCAGGGGAAAGCTTTCTTT
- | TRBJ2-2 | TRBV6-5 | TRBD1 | CASSRTGGDTGELFF | TGTGCCAGCAGTCGGACAGGGGGGGACACCGGGGAGCTGTTTTTT
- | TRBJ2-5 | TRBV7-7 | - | CASSLEEGTETQYF | TGTGCTAGCAGCTTAGAGGAGGGGACAGAGACCCAGTACTTC
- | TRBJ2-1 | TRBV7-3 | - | CASSGGGFNEQFF | TGTGCCAGCAGCGGAGGGGGTTTCAATGAGCAGTTCTTC
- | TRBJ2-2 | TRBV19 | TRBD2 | CASSTQGLAGHTGELFF | TGTGCCAGTAGTACCCAGGGACTAGCGGGACACACCGGGGAGCTGTTTTTT
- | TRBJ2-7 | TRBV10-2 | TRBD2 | CASSGSSGAYEQYF | TGCGCCAGCTCCGGATCTAGCGGAGCCTACGAGCAGTACTTC
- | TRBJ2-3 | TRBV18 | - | CASSPGPSTDTQYF | TGTGCCAGCTCTCCCGGCCCTAGCACAGATACGCAGTATTTT
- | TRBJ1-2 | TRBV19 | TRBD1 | CASSKETGLSYGYTF | TGTGCCAGTAGTAAGGAGACAGGGCTGAGCTATGGCTACACCTTC
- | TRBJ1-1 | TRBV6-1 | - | CASSETVDTEAFF | TGTGCCAGCAGTGAAACGGTGGACACTGAAGCTTTCTTT
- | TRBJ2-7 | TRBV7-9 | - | CASSPPHSEQYF | TGTGCCAGCAGCCCCCCCCACAGCGAGCAGTACTTC
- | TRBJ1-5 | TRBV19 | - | CASSPYFGRGNSNQPQHF | TGTGCCAGTAGTCCGTATTTCGGCAGAGGAAATAGCAATCAGCCCCAGCATTTT
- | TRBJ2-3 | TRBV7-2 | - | CASSLAVGGPSTDTQYF | TGTGCCAGCAGCTTAGCTGTTGGCGGGCCTAGCACAGATACGCAGTATTTT
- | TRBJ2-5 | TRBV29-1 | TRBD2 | CSVRLAGGETQYF | TGCAGCGTTCGTCTAGCGGGAGGGGAGACCCAGTACTTC
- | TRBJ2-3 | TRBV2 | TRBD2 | CASSSLAGGFPFSTDTQYF | TGTGCCAGCAGCTCACTAGCGGGAGGATTTCCTTTTAGCACAGATACGCAGTATTTT
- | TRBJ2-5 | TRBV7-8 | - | CASSPRLAGETQYF | TGTGCCAGCAGCCCGCGCCTAGCTGGGGAGACCCAGTACTTC
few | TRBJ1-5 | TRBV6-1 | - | CASSDEQPQHF | TGTGCCAGCAGTGATGAGCAGCCCCAGCATTTT
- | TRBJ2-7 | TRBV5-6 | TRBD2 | CASSILAEQSYYEQYF | TGTGCCAGCAGCATCCTAGCGGAGCAATCTTACTACGAGCAGTACTTC